The rows below give T cell receptor beta chains drawn from one sample of a study of cytomegalovirus exposure and HLA in healthy donors. The assay was immunoSEQ multiplex PCR, and TCRdb's table has in-frame clones only and misses some. The data show 150,000 to 160,000 clones, about 86% seen once. Specimen: PBMCs. Receptor source: a human donor in good health. The CDR3 runs from the conserved cysteine through the conserved F or W. The order of the fields is CDR3 DNA, CDR3 protein, clone size, D gene, V gene, J gene. A D gene is named only where the DNA matches it firmly. Expanded clones are given a class, and other clones once, few, many or no size at all.

cdr3_nt: TGCGCCAGCAGCTTCGGGGCAGGGGGCTACGAGCAGTACTTC; cdr3_aa: CASSFGAGGYEQYF; clone_size: once; d_call: TRBD1; v_call: TRBV5-1; j_call: TRBJ2-7
cdr3_nt: TGTGCCAGCAGGGAGGGACAGGCAAACTATGGCTACACCTTC; cdr3_aa: CASREGQANYGYTF; clone_size: NA; d_call: TRBD1; v_call: TRBV2; j_call: TRBJ1-2
cdr3_nt: TGTGCCAGCAGCCATATAGCGGGAGAAGAGACCCAGTACTTC; cdr3_aa: CASSHIAGEETQYF; clone_size: NA; d_call: TRBD2; v_call: TRBV7-3; j_call: TRBJ2-5
cdr3_nt: TGTGCCAGCAGAGGGGACAGGGAAAGCACAGATACGCAGTATTTT; cdr3_aa: CASRGDRESTDTQYF; clone_size: NA; d_call: TRBD1; v_call: TRBV6-1; j_call: TRBJ2-3
cdr3_nt: TGTGCCAGCAGCCAATACAGGGGGGCGACTGAAGCTTTCTTT; cdr3_aa: CASSQYRGATEAFF; clone_size: NA; d_call: TRBD1; v_call: TRBV5-6; j_call: TRBJ1-1
cdr3_nt: TGTGCCAGCGGATTATCGGACAGCCCCTCCTACGAGCAGTACTTC; cdr3_aa: CASGLSDSPSYEQYF; clone_size: NA; d_call: NA; v_call: TRBV27; j_call: TRBJ2-7
cdr3_nt: TGTGCCAGCAGCCAAGACAGGAGTGGCACTGAAGCTTTCTTT; cdr3_aa: CASSQDRSGTEAFF; clone_size: NA; d_call: NA; v_call: TRBV2; j_call: TRBJ1-1
cdr3_nt: TGCGCCAGCAGCCATCCGGGGGACGAGCAGTACTTC; cdr3_aa: CASSHPGDEQYF; clone_size: NA; d_call: NA; v_call: TRBV4-1; j_call: TRBJ2-7
cdr3_nt: TGTGCCAGCAGTGTCCGGGATACAGCAGATACGCAGTATTTT; cdr3_aa: CASSVRDTADTQYF; clone_size: NA; d_call: NA; v_call: TRBV6-1; j_call: TRBJ2-3
cdr3_nt: TGTGCCAGCAGTTACTCTTCAGGAATGAACACTGAAGCTTTCTTT; cdr3_aa: CASSYSSGMNTEAFF; clone_size: NA; d_call: NA; v_call: TRBV6-5; j_call: TRBJ1-1
cdr3_nt: TGTGCCAGCAGCTTACCTGCCGGGACTAGCGGGGCCTACGAGCAGTACTTC; cdr3_aa: CASSLPAGTSGAYEQYF; clone_size: NA; d_call: TRBD2; v_call: TRBV7-3; j_call: TRBJ2-7
cdr3_nt: TGTGCCAGTAGGGACAGGGGGAACACTGAAGCTTTCTTT; cdr3_aa: CASRDRGNTEAFF; clone_size: NA; d_call: TRBD1; v_call: TRBV18; j_call: TRBJ1-1
cdr3_nt: TGTGCCAGCAGCCGCCTGACGGGTTCCTCTGGAAACACCATATATTTT; cdr3_aa: CASSRLTGSSGNTIYF; clone_size: NA; d_call: NA; v_call: TRBV7-8; j_call: TRBJ1-3
cdr3_nt: TGTGCCAGCAGTAAGACAGGTGCCACTCCCACCGGGGAGCTGTTTTTT; cdr3_aa: CASSKTGATPTGELFF; clone_size: NA; d_call: NA; v_call: TRBV6-4; j_call: TRBJ2-2
cdr3_nt: TGCACCAGCAGCCAGCGGAGCTGTAGCTCCTACAATGAGCAGTTCTTC; cdr3_aa: CTSSQRSCSSYNEQFF; clone_size: NA; d_call: NA; v_call: TRBV1; j_call: TRBJ2-1
cdr3_nt: TGTGCCAGCAGGGTAGCGGATAGCTCCTACAATGAGCAGTTCTTC; cdr3_aa: CASRVADSSYNEQFF; clone_size: NA; d_call: NA; v_call: TRBV6-1; j_call: TRBJ2-1
cdr3_nt: TGTGCCAGCAGTGTCAGGAATTCACCCCTCCACTTT; cdr3_aa: CASSVRNSPLHF; clone_size: NA; d_call: NA; v_call: TRBV6-1; j_call: TRBJ1-6
cdr3_nt: TGTGCCAGCAGCCCCTGGGACAGGGAGGATGGCTACACCTTC; cdr3_aa: CASSPWDREDGYTF; clone_size: few; d_call: TRBD1; v_call: TRBV6-5; j_call: TRBJ1-2
cdr3_nt: TGTGCCAGTAGTCCGCGTACAGGGGTGTTGGCTGAAGCTTTCTTT; cdr3_aa: CASSPRTGVLAEAFF; clone_size: NA; d_call: TRBD1; v_call: TRBV19; j_call: TRBJ1-1
cdr3_nt: TGCGCCAGCAGCCCGCGGACAGGGATGGGATCCTATGGCTACACCTTC; cdr3_aa: CASSPRTGMGSYGYTF; clone_size: few; d_call: TRBD1; v_call: TRBV5-1; j_call: TRBJ1-2
cdr3_nt: TGTGCCAGCAGGGCAGCTCGCGGGAGGGCCGGGGAGCTGTTTTTT; cdr3_aa: CASRAARGRAGELFF; clone_size: NA; d_call: TRBD2; v_call: TRBV2; j_call: TRBJ2-2
cdr3_nt: TGTGCCAGCAGAAGACAGGGGTTGGACAATGAGCAGTTCTTC; cdr3_aa: CASRRQGLDNEQFF; clone_size: NA; d_call: TRBD1; v_call: TRBV27; j_call: TRBJ2-1
cdr3_nt: TGTGCCAGCAGTTCCAGGGGATTGAGGTACGAGCAGTACTTC; cdr3_aa: CASSSRGLRYEQYF; clone_size: NA; d_call: NA; v_call: TRBV27; j_call: TRBJ2-7
cdr3_nt: TGCGCCAGCAGCCTGTATCTGGAGACCCAGTACTTC; cdr3_aa: CASSLYLETQYF; clone_size: NA; d_call: NA; v_call: TRBV5-1; j_call: TRBJ2-5
cdr3_nt: TGTGCCAGCAGTGTTAGGGAGGGTGGGTCCTACAATGAGCAGTTCTTC; cdr3_aa: CASSVREGGSYNEQFF; clone_size: NA; d_call: TRBD2; v_call: TRBV6-1; j_call: TRBJ2-1
cdr3_nt: TGCGCCAGCAGCGCTAGCTTTCCAGGGGCTTACGAGCAGTACTTC; cdr3_aa: CASSASFPGAYEQYF; clone_size: NA; d_call: NA; v_call: TRBV4-1; j_call: TRBJ2-7
cdr3_nt: TGTGCCAGCAGCTTTGTTGTGGGGAGCACTGAAGCTTTCTTT; cdr3_aa: CASSFVVGSTEAFF; clone_size: NA; d_call: NA; v_call: TRBV7-2; j_call: TRBJ1-1
cdr3_nt: TGTGCCAGCAGTGAATACCAGGCTTCACCCCTCCACTTT; cdr3_aa: CASSEYQASPLHF; clone_size: once; d_call: NA; v_call: TRBV6-1; j_call: TRBJ1-6
cdr3_nt: TGTGCCAGCAGCGGGCGGGGACTAGCTTACGAGCAGTACTTC; cdr3_aa: CASSGRGLAYEQYF; clone_size: NA; d_call: TRBD2; v_call: TRBV7-2; j_call: TRBJ2-7
cdr3_nt: TGTGCCAGCAGAGGACAGGGGGAAAGCAATCAGCCCCAGCATTTT; cdr3_aa: CASRGQGESNQPQHF; clone_size: NA; d_call: TRBD1; v_call: TRBV6-6; j_call: TRBJ1-5
cdr3_nt: TGTGCCAGCAGCTTAGGGGGACAGCCGAACACCGGGGAGCTGTTTTTT; cdr3_aa: CASSLGGQPNTGELFF; clone_size: NA; d_call: TRBD1; v_call: TRBV7-3; j_call: TRBJ2-2
cdr3_nt: TGTGCCAGCAGTTATGTTCCCTCAGGGGGAGGCTACACCTTC; cdr3_aa: CASSYVPSGGGYTF; clone_size: NA; d_call: TRBD1; v_call: TRBV6-6; j_call: TRBJ1-2
cdr3_nt: TGTGCCAGCAGCTTGGGGGCCCTCGCAAACACCGGGGAGCTGTTTTTT; cdr3_aa: CASSLGALANTGELFF; clone_size: NA; d_call: NA; v_call: TRBV5-5; j_call: TRBJ2-2
cdr3_nt: TGTGCCAGCGGTCAGGGGCGGTTGAACACCGGGGAGCTGTTTTTT; cdr3_aa: CASGQGRLNTGELFF; clone_size: NA; d_call: NA; v_call: TRBV7-9; j_call: TRBJ2-2
cdr3_nt: TGTGCCAGTAGTATTATTCCGGGGAACTATGGCTACACCTTC; cdr3_aa: CASSIIPGNYGYTF; clone_size: NA; d_call: NA; v_call: TRBV19; j_call: TRBJ1-2
cdr3_nt: TGTGCCAGCAGTTACTCGTGGGGAGGCGGTGGCTACACCTTC; cdr3_aa: CASSYSWGGGGYTF; clone_size: NA; d_call: NA; v_call: TRBV6-5; j_call: TRBJ1-2
cdr3_nt: TGTGCCAGCTCACTCTCGCCGTTCGGGGACACCTACGAGCAGTACTTC; cdr3_aa: CASSLSPFGDTYEQYF; clone_size: NA; d_call: NA; v_call: TRBV18; j_call: TRBJ2-7
cdr3_nt: TGTGCCTGGAGACTAGCGGGGTCCACAGATACGCAGTATTTT; cdr3_aa: CAWRLAGSTDTQYF; clone_size: NA; d_call: TRBD2; v_call: TRBV30; j_call: TRBJ2-3
cdr3_nt: TGCGCCAGCAGCTTGGGAGGGAGTTATAACACTGAAGCTTTCTTT; cdr3_aa: CASSLGGSYNTEAFF; clone_size: NA; d_call: NA; v_call: TRBV5-1; j_call: TRBJ1-1
cdr3_nt: TGTGCCACAAGGAGGGAGGGGAGCTCCTACAATGAGCAGTTCTTC; cdr3_aa: CATRREGSSYNEQFF; clone_size: NA; d_call: TRBD2; v_call: TRBV2; j_call: TRBJ2-1
cdr3_nt: TGTGCCAGCAGCTTCGGACAGGGCAACGAAAAACTGTTTTTT; cdr3_aa: CASSFGQGNEKLFF; clone_size: NA; d_call: TRBD1; v_call: TRBV11-2; j_call: TRBJ1-4
cdr3_nt: TGTGCCAGCAGGGGGACAGGGGCAGGGGCCAACGTCCTGACTTTC; cdr3_aa: CASRGTGAGANVLTF; clone_size: NA; d_call: TRBD1; v_call: TRBV28; j_call: TRBJ2-6
cdr3_nt: TGTGCCAGCAGCTTAGTAGGGGACAATCAGCCCCAGCATTTT; cdr3_aa: CASSLVGDNQPQHF; clone_size: NA; d_call: NA; v_call: TRBV7-9; j_call: TRBJ1-5
cdr3_nt: TGTGCCAGTAGAGAGACAGGAGGTCCCTACGAGCAGTACTTC; cdr3_aa: CASRETGGPYEQYF; clone_size: NA; d_call: NA; v_call: TRBV19; j_call: TRBJ2-7